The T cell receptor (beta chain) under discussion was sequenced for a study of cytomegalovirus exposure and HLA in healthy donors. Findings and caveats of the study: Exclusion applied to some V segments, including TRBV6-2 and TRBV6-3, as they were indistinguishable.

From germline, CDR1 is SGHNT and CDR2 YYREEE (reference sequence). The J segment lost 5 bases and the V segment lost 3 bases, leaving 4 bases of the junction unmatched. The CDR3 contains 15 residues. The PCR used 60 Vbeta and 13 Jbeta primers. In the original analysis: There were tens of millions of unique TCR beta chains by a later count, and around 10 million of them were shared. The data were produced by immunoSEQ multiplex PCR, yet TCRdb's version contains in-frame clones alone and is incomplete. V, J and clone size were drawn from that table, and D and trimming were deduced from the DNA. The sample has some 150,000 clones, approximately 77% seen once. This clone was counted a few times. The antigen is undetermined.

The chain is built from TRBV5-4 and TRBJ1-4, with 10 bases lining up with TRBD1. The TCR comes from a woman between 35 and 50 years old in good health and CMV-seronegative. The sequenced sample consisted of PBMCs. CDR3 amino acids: CASSSRQGANEKLFF. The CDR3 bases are TGTGCCAGCAGCTCGCGACAGGGGGCAAATGAAAAACTGTTTTTT.